This T cell receptor (beta chain) was retrieved from a study of follicular helper T cells after annual influenza vaccination. Looking at the study overall: Some donors were sampled over the 2013-2014, 2014-2015 and 2015-2016 vaccinations.

Study results and caveats: Day 7 ICOS+CD38+ clones later appeared mostly in ICOS-CD38- cTfh. Yearly vaccinations repeatedly recalled conserved clonotypes in ICOS+CD38+ cTfh.

Of note for this clone: The antigen is undetermined.

Described time point: 2015-2016 season, pre-vaccination. Sorted cTfh were non-naive CD4+CXCR5+PD-1+, either ICOS+CD38+ or ICOS-CD38-. This CDR3 region has 15 residues. Germline loops: CDR1 SGHDT, CDR2 YYEEEE. After removal of 4 bases from V and 2 bases from J, the junction contained 3 bases not matched to a gene. TCRdb's table, derived via immunoSEQ multiplex PCR, lists solely in-frame clones and lacks some. This table holds more than 9,000 clones, 81% found once. The source is an adult who received the influenza vaccine. The sample was CXCR5+ CD38- circulating T follicular helper cells from blood, taken on the day of influenza vaccination. Subset: circulating Tfh, non-naive CD4+CXCR5+PD-1+ (ICOS+CD38+ or ICOS-CD38-). J is TRBJ1-4 and V is TRBV5-6, with 9 bases identical to TRBD1. The CDR3 bases are TGTGCCAGCAGCGGGACAGGGAGCACTAATGAAAAACTGTTTTTT. It encodes CASSGTGSTNEKLFF.